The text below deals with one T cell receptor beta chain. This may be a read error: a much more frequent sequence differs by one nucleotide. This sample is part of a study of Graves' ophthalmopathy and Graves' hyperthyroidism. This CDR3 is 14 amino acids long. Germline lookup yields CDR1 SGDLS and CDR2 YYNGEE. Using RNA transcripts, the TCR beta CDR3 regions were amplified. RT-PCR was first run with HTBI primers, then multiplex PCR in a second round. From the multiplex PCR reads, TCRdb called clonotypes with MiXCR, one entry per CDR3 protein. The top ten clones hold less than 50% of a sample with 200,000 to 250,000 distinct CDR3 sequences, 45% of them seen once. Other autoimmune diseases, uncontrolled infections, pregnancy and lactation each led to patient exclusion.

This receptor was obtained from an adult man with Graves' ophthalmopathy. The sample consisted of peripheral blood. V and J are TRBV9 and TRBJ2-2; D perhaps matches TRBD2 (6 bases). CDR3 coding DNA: TGTGCCAGCAGCGCCGGGACTGCTACCGGGGAGCCGTTTTTT. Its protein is CASSAGTATGEPFF.